This TCR beta chain was recorded in a study of tumor and adjacent non-tumor tissue in lung cancer. Study-wide points: Tumor TCR diversity, when higher, was linked to shorter survival. Top 100 clones took a larger repertoire share in normal lung.

Three rounds of nested PCR, following a modified ARM-PCR protocol, produced the TCRbeta library. MiXCR, applied by TCRdb to the multiplex PCR reads, yields one record per CDR3 protein. The sample has about 200,000 distinct CDR3 sequences, about 76% seen once. RNA was extracted from bulk tissue without any cell sorting. Concerning this clonotype itself: The target antigen is unknown. A read error is possible here, since a much larger clone lies one base away.

The source material was lung tumor tissue. The sequence was collected from a man in his sixties with non-small cell lung cancer.

The CDR3 loop reads CASSETSGGAYEQYF. As DNA, the CDR3 is TGTGCCAGCAGTGAAACTAGCGGGGGGGCCTACGAGCAGTACTTC. The chain employs TRBV6-1 and TRBJ2-7, with 13 positions matching TRBD2. Germline values: CDR1 MNHNS, CDR2 SASEGT. This CDR3 has 15 amino acids. V shed 2 bases, J shed 2 bases, and the junction held 0 bases outside the gene matches.